The T cell receptor beta chain under discussion was sequenced for a study of blood T cell repertoires in COVID-19. Using immunoSEQ multiplex PCR, the repertoire was profiled, and TCRdb retains in-frame clones only, with some absent. The top ten clones hold around 4% of a sample with about 260,000 clones, around four fifths of them seen once. This clone has just a few counts. Germline values: CDR1 SGHTA, CDR2 FQGNSA. CDR3 length: 15 amino acids. Trimming left V 2 bases short and J 2 bases short, with 12 bases between. The chain employs TRBV7-2 and TRBJ1-2; the D gene is possibly TRBD1 (5 bases). The clonotype was recovered from a man between 60 and 75 years old with acute or convalescent COVID-19. The sample was peripheral blood. CDR3 sequence reads: CASSLSLQGNYGYTF. DNA of the CDR3: TGTGCCAGCAGCTTAAGCCTTCAGGGCAACTATGGCTACACCTTC. Complete variable domain (other parts from reference TRBV7-2 and TRBJ1-2): GAGVSQSPSNKVTEKGKDVELRCDPISGHTALYWYRQSLGQGLEFLIYFQGNSAPDKSGLPSDRFSAERTGGSVSTLTIQRTQQEDSAVYLCASSLSLQGNYGYTFGSGTRLTVV.